Listed here are 26 T cell receptor beta chains from one sample, sequenced in a study of identifying expanded T cells in peripheral blood. Repertoires were generated with immunoSEQ multiplex PCR, while TCRdb's copy carries only in-frame clones and drops some. The repertoire holds about 76,000 clones, with 70% to 90% as singletons. Source material: blood. These receptors were collected from a person aged 18 to 75 in good health.

This chain connects TRBV27 to TRBJ1-4, with D possibly being TRBD1 (6 bases). The CDR3 has 15 amino acids. CDR1 is MNHEY and CDR2 is SMNVEV in the germline V gene (reference sequence). V was cut by 6 bases and J by 0 bases, with 11 bases left in between. The CDR3 coding sequence is TGTGCCAGCAGCCGGGGGCCTGCAACTAATGAAAAACTGTTTTTT. Its translation is CASSRGPATNEKLFF. The full variable domain, in which reference TRBV27 and TRBJ1-4 provide the parts outside the CDR3, is EAQVTQNPRYLITVTGKKLTVTCSQNMNHEYMSWYRQDPGLGLRQIYYSMNVEVTDKGDVPEGYKVSRKEKRNFPLILESPSPNQTSLYFCASSRGPATNEKLFFGSGTQLSVL.

This clone showed up just a few times. Other DNA sequences in the same sample also yield this CDR3. This sequence joins TRBV9 and TRBJ2-6; 10 bases are shared with TRBD1. The J segment lost 1 base and the V segment lost 3 bases, leaving 4 bases of the junction unmatched. CDR1 and CDR2 (germline): SGDLS, YYNGEE. The CDR3 has 17 amino acids. In DNA form, the CDR3 reads TGTGCCAGCAGCGGGGGACAGGGGAGGTCTGGGGCCAACGTCCTGACTTTC. Protein product: CASSGGQGRSGANVLTF.

The chain uses TRBV4-3 and TRBJ2-2; no firm D call. The length of the CDR3 is 14 residues. Germline CDR1 is LGHNA and CDR2 is YSLEER. Trimming left V 0 bases short and J 3 bases short, with 5 bases between. CDR3 DNA: TGCGCCAGCAGCCAAGATGCCGACACCGGGGAGCTGTTTTTT. Protein product: CASSQDADTGELFF.

The V call is TRBV9, the J call TRBJ2-7; 9 bases are a match to TRBD1. Losses at the gene ends were 4 bases for V and 4 bases for J; bases not matched to a gene: 6. Germline V gene data show CDR1 as SGDLS and CDR2 as YYNGEE. The CDR3 is 14 amino acids. The CDR3 reads CASSTRDREYEQYF. The DNA for the CDR3 is TGTGCCAGCAGCACCCGGGACAGGGAATACGAGCAGTACTTC.

The rearrangement uses TRBV6-5 and TRBJ2-1; D is possibly TRBD1 (5 bases). The V end was cut by 2 bases, the J end by 8 bases, with 10 bases between. Germline CDR1 reads MNHEY; CDR2 reads SVGAGI. The CDR3 is made up of 13 amino acids. The CDR3 reads CASSYDSFYEQFF. CDR3 DNA: TGTGCCAGCAGTTACGACAGTTTTTATGAGCAGTTCTTC.

This chain joins TRBV27 and TRBJ2-1; the D gene is possibly TRBD1 (5 bases). Germline values: CDR1 MNHEY, CDR2 SMNVEV (reference sequence). V gave up 2 bases and J gave up 6 bases, with 11 bases separating them. The CDR3 loop spans 14 amino acids. CDR3 sequence (DNA): TGTGCCAGCAGTTTAACTCAGGGCGGCAATGAGCAGTTCTTC. Translation gives CASSLTQGGNEQFF.

This clone came up once. The chain recombines TRBV1 with TRBJ2-5; the table calls TRBD2, which could not be checked here. TRBV1 is a pseudogene. This CDR3 comprises 15 residues. CDR3 nucleotides: TGCACCAGCAGCCGCGTACTAGCGGAAGGAGAGACCCAGTACTTC. It is translated as CTSSRVLAEGETQYF.

This clone was detected only a few times. The V and J genes are TRBV5-8 and TRBJ1-2; TRBD1 matches at 9 bases. Losses at the gene ends were 0 bases for V and 4 bases for J; bases not matched to a gene: 4. Germline CDR1 reads SGHTS; CDR2 reads YDEGEE. The CDR3 loop spans 15 amino acids. The CDR3 coding sequence is TGTGCCAGCAGCTTGGCGGGGACAGGGATCTATGGCTACACCTTC. Its translation is CASSLAGTGIYGYTF.

DNA of the CDR3: TGTGCCAGTAGTAAACGGACTAGCGGCTTCTACAATGAGCAGTTCTTC. Its protein product is CASSKRTSGFYNEQFF. This chain joins TRBV19 and TRBJ2-1, with TRBD2 identical over 10 bases. V lost 4 bases, J lost 3 bases, and 6 bases stayed unmatched. This CDR3 is built from 16 residues. CDR1 is LNHDA, CDR2 SQIVND, per germline (reference sequence).

With respect to this clone: Other nucleotide sequences in the sample specify the same CDR3. The chain joins TRBV15 to TRBJ2-7; D might be TRBD2 (6 bases). V lost 0 bases and J lost 4, with 7 bases in between. The germline gives CDR1 LNHNV, CDR2 YYDKDF (reference sequence). This CDR3 comprises 13 residues. CDR3 nucleotides: TGTGCCACCAGCAGAGATGCGGGGTACGAGCAGTACTTC. Translated: CATSRDAGYEQYF.

The chain employs TRBV28 and TRBJ2-5, with D possibly TRBD1 on 6 matching bases. The CDR3 has 14 amino acids. V lost 5 bases and J 7 bases, leaving 17 bases between the germline ends. Germline CDR1 is MDHEN and CDR2 is SYDVKM. The CDR3 coding sequence is TGTGCCAGCAGTCCACGTCTACAGGGTGGGACCCAGTACTTC. It encodes CASSPRLQGGTQYF.

The gene calls are TRBV2 and TRBJ1-1; TRBD1 matches at 9 bases. The CDR3 extends over 14 amino acids. V trimming: 5 bases; J trimming: 4 bases; junction bases outside the gene matches: 5. CDR1 is SNHLY, CDR2 FYNNEI, per germline. This CDR3 is CASSKGQGSTEAFF. CDR3 DNA: TGTGCCAGCAGTAAGGGACAGGGATCCACTGAAGCTTTCTTT.

This chain uses TRBV2 with TRBJ1-2; unclear D gene. Trimming left V 7 bases short and J 1 base short, with 19 bases between. The CDR3 contains 16 residues. Germline V lookup: CDR1 SNHLY, CDR2 FYNNEI. CDR3 DNA: TGTGCCAGCATTGGACCCGTTGCCACCTTTAACTATGGCTACACCTTC. Translated: CASIGPVATFNYGYTF.

This clone was seen once. The chain is built from TRBV5-6 and TRBJ1-1; no clear D. V was clipped by 0 bases and J by 11 bases, with 11 bases between them. Germline-derived CDR1 and CDR2 are SGHDT and YYEEEE. The CDR3 is 12 residues long. Here the CDR3 DNA reads TGTGCCAGCAGCTTGGGGAAAGCACGGGCTTTCTTT. Amino acids: CASSLGKARAFF.

The V call is TRBV18, the J call TRBJ2-1; TRBD1 is a possible D gene (6 bases). The germline CDR1 and CDR2 sequences are KGHSH and LQKENI. The CDR3 sequence is 15 residues long. V lost 3 bases and J 8 bases, leaving 17 bases between the germline ends. Here the CDR3 DNA reads TGTGCCAGCTCACCGACAGGTCCTTTGATTGATGAGCAGTTCTTC. This codes for CASSPTGPLIDEQFF.

The chain uses TRBV27 and TRBJ1-1; no clear D. The CDR3 is 15 amino acids. The germline V gene encodes CDR1 MNHEY and CDR2 SMNVEV (reference sequence). The V end lost 0 bases, the J end lost 1 base, and 9 bases lay between the germline ends. CDR3 DNA: TGTGCCAGCAGTTTATCGATCCCCACGAACACTGAAGCTTTCTTT. As protein: CASSLSIPTNTEAFF.

The J gene is TRBJ1-2, the V gene TRBV5-6; D remains ambiguous. V lost 4 bases and J 0 bases, leaving 16 bases between the germline ends. The CDR3 consists of 16 residues. Germline V gives CDR1 SGHDT, CDR2 YYEEEE. The CDR3 here is CASSLQLPIANYGYTF. The CDR3 nucleotides read TGTGCCAGCAGCCTACAGCTCCCTATCGCTAACTATGGCTACACCTTC.

The rearrangement uses TRBV15 and TRBJ2-1; D is possibly TRBD2 (6 bases). The V and J ends lost 6 bases and 5 bases respectively, with 14 bases between them. The CDR3 sequence is 14 residues long. CDR1 is LNHNV, CDR2 YYDKDF, per germline (reference sequence). The CDR3 reads CATSLAGRNNEQFF. DNA for the CDR3: TGTGCCACCAGTTTGGCGGGGAGGAACAATGAGCAGTTCTTC.

The chain combines TRBV19 with TRBJ2-3; D might be TRBD1 or TRBD2, each matching 5 bases. Trimming removed 5 bases at V and 7 bases at J, with 19 bases between. The CDR3 is 15 amino acids. Looked up from germline, CDR1 is LNHDA and CDR2 is SQIVND (reference sequence). CDR3 in amino acids: CASSQTGTASYTQYF. The CDR3 DNA reads as TGTGCCAGTAGTCAAACCGGGACCGCAAGTTATACGCAGTATTTT.

The J gene is TRBJ2-7, the V gene TRBV4-3; 10 bases match TRBD2. This CDR3 has 16 amino acids. V was clipped by 0 bases and J by 4 bases; unmatched bases: 6. The germline V gene encodes CDR1 LGHNA and CDR2 YSLEER. The CDR3 here is CASSQDVAGGGYEQYF. The CDR3 nucleotides read TGCGCCAGCAGCCAAGATGTAGCGGGAGGAGGATACGAGCAGTACTTC.

The gene calls are TRBV4-3 and TRBJ1-2; tentatively, D is TRBD1 (6 bases). The length of the CDR3 is 16 residues. Trimming removed 1 base from V and 4 bases from J, with 16 bases in between. The V gene's germline CDR1 is LGHNA and CDR2 YSLEER. The CDR3, as DNA: TGCGCCAGCAGCCAAGGCCCGGACAGCGCGACCTATGGCTACACCTTC. Translated: CASSQGPDSATYGYTF.

The chain uses TRBV27 and TRBJ1-2, with D possibly TRBD1 on 5 matching bases. With 5 bases removed from V and 1 base from J, the gap between germline ends came to 20 bases. This CDR3 is built from 17 residues. The germline V gene has CDR1 MNHEY and CDR2 SMNVEV (reference sequence). CDR3 sequence reads: CASSKKPTGVFNYGYTF. The CDR3 bases are TGTGCCAGCAGTAAAAAGCCTACGGGGGTTTTTAACTATGGCTACACCTTC.

This chain connects TRBV7-2 to TRBJ2-1; TRBD1 matches at 9 bases. CDR1 is SGHTA and CDR2 is FQGNSA in the germline V gene. The junction had 11 bases not matched to a gene; V was cut back by 5 bases and J by 6 bases. CDR3 length: 16 amino acids. The CDR3 region has the DNA TGTGCCAGCAGCCGCCTCCGGGACAGGGCACCCAATGAGCAGTTCTTC. Its translation is CASSRLRDRAPNEQFF. Drawing the rest from reference TRBV7-2 and TRBJ2-1, the complete variable domain is GAGVSQSPSNKVTEKGKDVELRCDPISGHTALYWYRQSLGQGLEFLIYFQGNSAPDKSGLPSDRFSAERTGGSVSTLTIQRTQQEDSAVYLCASSRLRDRAPNEQFFGPGTRLTVL.

This rearrangement joins TRBV28 to TRBJ1-2, with D perhaps matching TRBD1 (6 bases). This CDR3 has 12 amino acids. V was pared by 3 bases and J by 8 bases, with 10 bases between. Germline V gene sequence: CDR1 MDHEN, CDR2 SYDVKM. The CDR3 sequence: CASSLKGVGYTF. Here the CDR3 DNA reads TGTGCCAGCAGTTTGAAGGGGGTGGGCTACACCTTC.

This clone has a single count. The chain uses TRBV27 and TRBJ1-1, with 7 nucleotides matching TRBD1. Germline loops: CDR1 MNHEY, CDR2 SMNVEV (reference sequence). J lost 13 bases, V lost 0 bases, and 8 bases had no gene match. CDR3 size: 13 residues. The CDR3 sequence is CASSLSRQGELFF. The DNA for the CDR3 is TGTGCCAGCAGTTTATCACGACAGGGCGAGCTTTTCTTT.

J is TRBJ2-5 and V is TRBV6-6; TRBD1 might be the D (6 bases). Germline CDR1 and CDR2: MNHNY and SVGAGI (reference sequence). Trimming removed 10 bases from V and 4 bases from J, with 16 bases in between. The CDR3 has 13 amino acids. For the CDR3, the DNA is TGTGCCATCCAGAGGACAGCTGGAGAGACCCAGTACTTC. As protein: CAIQRTAGETQYF.